This T cell receptor (beta chain) was identified during a study of shared clonotypes between healthy human individuals. The study's findings and limits: The expectation was that sequencing depth would affect clonotype sharing among donors. Some naive CD4 clonotypes, around 5%, turned up in common across four donors.

Donors were healthy HIV-negative adults without recently reported acute infections or vaccinations. Data came from immunoSEQ multiplex PCR; TCRdb stores just in-frame clones and leaves some out. The data show around 700,000 clones, with under 80% seen just once and 1.5% to 2% held by the top ten. CDR1 SEHNR and CDR2 FQNEAQ come from the germline V gene (reference sequence). Trimming took 0 bases from V and 6 from J, leaving 2 bases between them. This CDR3 contains 12 residues. In the case of this clone: Its antigen is not known.

Sequenced material: memory CD4+ T cells sorted from blood. Subset in this sample: CD45RA-negative fraction. V gene TRBV7-9 combines with J gene TRBJ2-2, with D uncertain. The TCR was taken from a young woman in good health. This chain's CDR3 is CASSLASGELFF. The CDR3 DNA follows: TGTGCCAGCAGCTTAGCGTCCGGGGAGCTGTTTTTT. The full variable domain, its missing parts supplied by reference TRBV7-9 and TRBJ2-2, is DTGVSQNPRHKITKRGQNVTFRCDPISEHNRLYWYRQTLGQGPEFLTYFQNEAQLEKSRLLSDRFSAERPKGSFSTLEIQRTEQGDSAMYLCASSLASGELFFGEGSRLTVL.